These 7 T cell receptor beta chains were all obtained from the same sample, sequenced in a study of T cell responses to AZD1222 COVID-19 vaccine. Method: immunoSEQ multiplex PCR; TCRdb's copy keeps in-frame clones and lacks some. This table holds about 100,000 clones, 70% to 90% found once. The sequenced sample was peripheral blood, obtained 28 days after the second AZD1222 dose. The receptors originated from an adult who received the AZD1222 COVID-19 vaccine.

The chain carries TRBV30 and TRBJ2-7; D is perhaps TRBD2 (5 bases). V lost 8 bases and J lost 1, with 12 bases in between. CDR3 length: 12 residues. Germline-derived CDR1 and CDR2 are GTSNPN and SVGIG (reference sequence). The CDR3, as DNA: TGTGCCCATGCAGAGCGGTCCTACGAGCAGTACTTC. Translated: CAHAERSYEQYF.

In this sample, this clone turned up once. CDR3 in DNA: TGTGCCAGCCACCCCCTTGGACCTAACTATGGCTACACCTTC. It codes for CASHPLGPNYGYTF. V usage is TRBV2 and J usage is TRBJ1-2; unclear D gene. Germline CDR1 is SNHLY and CDR2 is FYNNEI. This CDR3 is 14 amino acids long. The V end was cut by 8 bases, the J end by 0 bases, with 13 bases between.

This clone was counted once. This chain links TRBV6-5 with TRBJ2-7, with 9 bases aligning to TRBD2. Germline V gene lookup returns CDR1 MNHEY and CDR2 SVGAGI. Trimming cost V 5 bases and J 0 bases; bases outside gene matches: 5. The CDR3 contains 15 residues. The CDR3, as DNA: TGTGCCAGCAGTCGGAGACTAGCGGTCTCCTACGAGCAGTACTTC. The encoded protein is CASSRRLAVSYEQYF.

The chain is built from TRBV28 and TRBJ1-1, with D hard to call. Germline V gene sequence: CDR1 MDHEN, CDR2 SYDVKM. With 8 bases removed from V and 4 bases from J, the gap between germline ends came to 20 bases. This CDR3 comprises 15 residues. The CDR3 sequence: CASSQPRGEGTEAFF. CDR3 DNA sequence: TGTGCCAGCTCTCAACCCCGGGGAGAGGGCACTGAAGCTTTCTTT.

This clone was detected a few times. V is TRBV21-1 and J is TRBJ1-6; TRBD1, as called in the table, went unchecked against the DNA. TRBV21-1 has pseudogene status. This CDR3 has 18 amino acids. The CDR3 bases are TGTGCCAGCAGCCCCCGAACCCCGACAGTGAAGGGGAATTCACCCCTCCACTTT. As protein: CASSPRTPTVKGNSPLHF.

The chain has TRBV18 and TRBJ1-3, with a tentative D call TRBD1 (5 bases). Germline V gene lookup returns CDR1 KGHSH and CDR2 LQKENI. The V gene lost 0 bases and the J gene lost 4 bases, with 13 bases spanning the gap. CDR3 length: 16 residues. In nucleotides, the CDR3 is TGTGCCAGCTCACCACCTGTGACCAGGGCCGGAAACACCATATATTTT. Translated: CASSPPVTRAGNTIYF.

This chain uses TRBV6-5 with TRBJ1-1; D remains unclear. Germline values: CDR1 MNHEY, CDR2 SVGAGI. There are 13 residues in the CDR3. V gave up 11 bases and J gave up 1 base, with 14 bases separating them. DNA for the CDR3: TGTGCCGTCCTTAGGACGGGGAACACTGAAGCTTTCTTT. Its translation: CAVLRTGNTEAFF.